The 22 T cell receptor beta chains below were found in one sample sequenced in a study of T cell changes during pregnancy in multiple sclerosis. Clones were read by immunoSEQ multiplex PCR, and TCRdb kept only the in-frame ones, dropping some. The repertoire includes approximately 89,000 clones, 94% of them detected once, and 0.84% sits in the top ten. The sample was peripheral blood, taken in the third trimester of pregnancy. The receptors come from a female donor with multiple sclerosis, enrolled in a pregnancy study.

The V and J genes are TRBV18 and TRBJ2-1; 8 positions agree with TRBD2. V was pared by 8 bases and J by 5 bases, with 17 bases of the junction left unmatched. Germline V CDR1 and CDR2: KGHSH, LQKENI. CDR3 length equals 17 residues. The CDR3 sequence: CASPAPIQAGADNEQFF. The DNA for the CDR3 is TGTGCCAGCCCTGCCCCTATTCAAGCGGGAGCTGACAATGAGCAGTTCTTC.

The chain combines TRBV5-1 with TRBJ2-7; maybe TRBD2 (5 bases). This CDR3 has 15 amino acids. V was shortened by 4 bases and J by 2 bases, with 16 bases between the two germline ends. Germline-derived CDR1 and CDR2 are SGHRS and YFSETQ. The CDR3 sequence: CASSPTRRTPYEQYF. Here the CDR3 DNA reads TGCGCCAGCAGCCCCACGAGGAGGACTCCCTACGAGCAGTACTTC.

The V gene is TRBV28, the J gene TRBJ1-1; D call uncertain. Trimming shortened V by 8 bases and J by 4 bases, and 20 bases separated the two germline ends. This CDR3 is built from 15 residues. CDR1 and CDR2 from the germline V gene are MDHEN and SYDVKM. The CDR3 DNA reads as TGTGCCAGCTACCGGCTTACGGGTGGGAGCACTGAAGCTTTCTTT. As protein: CASYRLTGGSTEAFF.

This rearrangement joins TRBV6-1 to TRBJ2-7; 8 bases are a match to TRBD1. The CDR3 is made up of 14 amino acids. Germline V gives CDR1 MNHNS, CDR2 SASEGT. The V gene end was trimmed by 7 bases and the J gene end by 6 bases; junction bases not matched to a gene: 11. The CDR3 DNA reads TGTGCCAGCACCAGGGGGCCCACCGTCGGCGAGCAGTACTTC. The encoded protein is CASTRGPTVGEQYF.

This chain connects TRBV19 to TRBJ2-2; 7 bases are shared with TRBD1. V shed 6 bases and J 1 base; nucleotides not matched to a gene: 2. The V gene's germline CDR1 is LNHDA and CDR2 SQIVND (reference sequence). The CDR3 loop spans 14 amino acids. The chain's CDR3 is CASRNRGNTGELFF. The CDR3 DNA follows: TGTGCCAGTAGGAACAGGGGGAACACCGGGGAGCTGTTTTTT.

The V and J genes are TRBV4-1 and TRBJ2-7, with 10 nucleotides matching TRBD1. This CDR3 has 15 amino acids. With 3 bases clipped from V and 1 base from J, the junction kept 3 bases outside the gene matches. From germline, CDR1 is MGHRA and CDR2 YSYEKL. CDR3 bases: TGCGCCAGCAGCCAGACGGGACAGGGGTCCTACGAGCAGTACTTC. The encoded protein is CASSQTGQGSYEQYF.

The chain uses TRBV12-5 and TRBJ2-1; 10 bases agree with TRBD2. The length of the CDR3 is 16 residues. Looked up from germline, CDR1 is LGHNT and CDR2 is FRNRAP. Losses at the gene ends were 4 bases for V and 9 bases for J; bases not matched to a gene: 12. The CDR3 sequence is CASGSPRSGRAGEQFF. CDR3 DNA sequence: TGTGCTAGTGGTTCCCCTAGGAGCGGGAGGGCAGGTGAGCAGTTCTTC. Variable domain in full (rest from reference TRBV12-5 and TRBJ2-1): DARVTQTPRHKVTEMGQEVTMRCQPILGHNTVFWYRQTMMQGLELLAYFRNRAPLDDSGMPKDRFSAEMPDATLATLKIQPSEPRDSAVYFCASGSPRSGRAGEQFFGPGTRLTVL.

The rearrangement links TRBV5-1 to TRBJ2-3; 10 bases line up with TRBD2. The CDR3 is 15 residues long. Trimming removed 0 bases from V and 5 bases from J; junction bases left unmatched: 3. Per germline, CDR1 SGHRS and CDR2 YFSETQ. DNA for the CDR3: TGCGCCAGCAGCTTGGCAGCGGGGGGGGTAGATACGCAGTATTTT. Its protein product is CASSLAAGGVDTQYF.

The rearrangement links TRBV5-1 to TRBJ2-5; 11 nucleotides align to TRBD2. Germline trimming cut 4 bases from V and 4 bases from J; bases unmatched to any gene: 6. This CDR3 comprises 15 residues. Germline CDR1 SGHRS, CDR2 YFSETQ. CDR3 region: CASSTGLAGIETQYF. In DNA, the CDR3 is TGCGCCAGCAGCACCGGACTAGCGGGTATAGAGACCCAGTACTTC.

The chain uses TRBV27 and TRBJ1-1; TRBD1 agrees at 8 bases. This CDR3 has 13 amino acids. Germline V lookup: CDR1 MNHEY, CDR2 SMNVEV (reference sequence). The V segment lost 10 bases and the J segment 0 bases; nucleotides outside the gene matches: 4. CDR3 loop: CAIGQGLNTEAFF. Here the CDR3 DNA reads TGTGCCATAGGACAGGGATTGAACACTGAAGCTTTCTTT.

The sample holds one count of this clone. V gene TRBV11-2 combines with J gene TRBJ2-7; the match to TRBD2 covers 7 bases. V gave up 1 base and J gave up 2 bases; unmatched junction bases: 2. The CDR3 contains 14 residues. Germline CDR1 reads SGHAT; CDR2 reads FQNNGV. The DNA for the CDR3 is TGTGCCAGCAGCTTAGGCGGGGGTACCTACGAGCAGTACTTC. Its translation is CASSLGGGTYEQYF.

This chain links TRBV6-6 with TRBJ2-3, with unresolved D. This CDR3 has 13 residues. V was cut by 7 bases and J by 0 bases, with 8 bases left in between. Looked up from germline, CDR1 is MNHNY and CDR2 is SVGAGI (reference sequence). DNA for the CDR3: TGTGCCAGCACTCGAGCTAGCACAGATACGCAGTATTTT. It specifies CASTRASTDTQYF.

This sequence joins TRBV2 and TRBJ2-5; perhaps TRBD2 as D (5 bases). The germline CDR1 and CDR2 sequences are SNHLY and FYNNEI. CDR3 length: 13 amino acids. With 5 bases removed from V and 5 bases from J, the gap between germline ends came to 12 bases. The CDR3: CASSIFPGETQYF. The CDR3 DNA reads TGTGCCAGCAGTATCTTTCCGGGGGAGACCCAGTACTTC.

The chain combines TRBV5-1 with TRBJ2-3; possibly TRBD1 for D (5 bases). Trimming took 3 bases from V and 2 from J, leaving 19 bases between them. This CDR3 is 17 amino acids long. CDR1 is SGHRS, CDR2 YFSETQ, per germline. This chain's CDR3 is CASSSSKDTLSTDTQYF. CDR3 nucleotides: TGCGCCAGCAGCTCTTCAAAGGACACCCTCTCCACAGATACGCAGTATTTT.

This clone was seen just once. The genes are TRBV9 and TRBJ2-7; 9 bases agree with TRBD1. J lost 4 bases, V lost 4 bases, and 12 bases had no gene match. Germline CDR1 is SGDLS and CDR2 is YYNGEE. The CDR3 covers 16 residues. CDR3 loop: CASSPGGTGPFYEQYF. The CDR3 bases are TGTGCCAGCAGCCCAGGGGGGACAGGGCCGTTTTACGAGCAGTACTTC.

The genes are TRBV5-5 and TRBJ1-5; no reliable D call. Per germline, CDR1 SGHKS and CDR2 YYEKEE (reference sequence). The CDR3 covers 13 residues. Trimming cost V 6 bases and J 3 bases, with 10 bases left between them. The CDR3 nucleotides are TGTGCCAGCATCCGGCGGGACAATCAGCCCCAGCATTTT. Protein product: CASIRRDNQPQHF.

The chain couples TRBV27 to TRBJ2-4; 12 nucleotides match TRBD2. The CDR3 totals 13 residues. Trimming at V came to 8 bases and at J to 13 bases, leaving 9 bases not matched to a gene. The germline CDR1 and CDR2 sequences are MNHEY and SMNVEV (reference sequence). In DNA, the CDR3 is TGTGCCAGCGGAATGACTAGCGGGAGTGCCCAGTACTTC. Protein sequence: CASGMTSGSAQYF.

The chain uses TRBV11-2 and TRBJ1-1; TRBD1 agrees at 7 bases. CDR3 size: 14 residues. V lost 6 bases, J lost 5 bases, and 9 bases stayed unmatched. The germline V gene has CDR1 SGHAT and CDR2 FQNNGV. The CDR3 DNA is TGTGCCAGCAGTCCCCCAGGGGGTGAAACTGAAGCTTTCTTT. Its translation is CASSPPGGETEAFF. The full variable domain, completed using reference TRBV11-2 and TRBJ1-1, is EAGVAQSPRYKIIEKRQSVAFWCNPISGHATLYWYQQILGQGPKLLIQFQNNGVVDDSQLPKDRFSAERLKGVDSTLKIQPAKLEDSAVYLCASSPPGGETEAFFGQGTRLTVV.

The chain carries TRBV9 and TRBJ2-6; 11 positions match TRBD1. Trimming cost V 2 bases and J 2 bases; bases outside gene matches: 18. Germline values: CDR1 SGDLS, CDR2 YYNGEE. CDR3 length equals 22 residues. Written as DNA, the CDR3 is TGTGCCAGCAGCGTCCCCCTGGGGCCGGGACAGGGGGACGGTACTGGGGCCAACGTCCTGACTTTC. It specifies CASSVPLGPGQGDGTGANVLTF.

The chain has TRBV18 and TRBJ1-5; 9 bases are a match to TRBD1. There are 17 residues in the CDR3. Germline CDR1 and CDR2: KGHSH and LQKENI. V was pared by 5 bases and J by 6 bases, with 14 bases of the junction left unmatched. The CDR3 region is CASSSPTGQGRIQPQHF. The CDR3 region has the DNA TGTGCCAGCTCATCTCCTACAGGACAGGGGAGGATTCAGCCCCAGCATTTT.

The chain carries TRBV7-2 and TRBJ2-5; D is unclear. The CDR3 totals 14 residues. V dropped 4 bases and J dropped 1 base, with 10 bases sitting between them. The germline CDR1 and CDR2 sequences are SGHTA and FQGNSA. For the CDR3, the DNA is TGTGCCAGCAGCTCCCCAGGCCCCCAAGAGACCCAGTACTTC. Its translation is CASSSPGPQETQYF.

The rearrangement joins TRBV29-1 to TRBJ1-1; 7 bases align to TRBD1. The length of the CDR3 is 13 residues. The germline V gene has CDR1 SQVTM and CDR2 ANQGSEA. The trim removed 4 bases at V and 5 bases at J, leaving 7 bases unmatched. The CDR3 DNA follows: TGCAGCGTTGGTGAGGGGGCGCAGACTGAAGCTTTCTTT. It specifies CSVGEGAQTEAFF.